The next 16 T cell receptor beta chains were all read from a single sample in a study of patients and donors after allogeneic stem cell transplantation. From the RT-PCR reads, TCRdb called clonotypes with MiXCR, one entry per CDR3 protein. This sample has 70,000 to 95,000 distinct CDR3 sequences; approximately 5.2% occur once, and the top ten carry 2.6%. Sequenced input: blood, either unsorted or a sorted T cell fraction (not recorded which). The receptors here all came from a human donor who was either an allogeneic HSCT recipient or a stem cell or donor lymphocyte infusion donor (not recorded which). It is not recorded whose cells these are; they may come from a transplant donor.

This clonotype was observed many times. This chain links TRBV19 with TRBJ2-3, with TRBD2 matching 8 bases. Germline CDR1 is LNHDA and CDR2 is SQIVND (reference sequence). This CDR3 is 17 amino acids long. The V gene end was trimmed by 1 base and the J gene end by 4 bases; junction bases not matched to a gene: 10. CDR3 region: CASSIGGSGGLADTQYF. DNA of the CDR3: TGTGCCAGTAGTATAGGGGGGTCGGGGGGGCTCGCAGATACGCAGTATTTT.

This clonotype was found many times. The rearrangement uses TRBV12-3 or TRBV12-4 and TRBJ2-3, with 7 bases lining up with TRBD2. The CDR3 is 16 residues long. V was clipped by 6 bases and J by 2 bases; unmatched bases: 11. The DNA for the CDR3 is TGTGCCAGCAGACAAGGCCTAGCGGAGATCACAGATACGCAGTATTTT. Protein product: CASRQGLAEITDTQYF.

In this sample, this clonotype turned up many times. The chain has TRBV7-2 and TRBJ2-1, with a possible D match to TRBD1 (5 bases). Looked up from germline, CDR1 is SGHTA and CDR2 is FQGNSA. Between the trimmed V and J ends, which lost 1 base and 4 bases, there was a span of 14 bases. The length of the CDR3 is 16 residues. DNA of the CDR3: TGTGCCAGCAGCTTAGTCAGTACAGGTGGGTACAATGAGCAGTTCTTC. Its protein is CASSLVSTGGYNEQFF.

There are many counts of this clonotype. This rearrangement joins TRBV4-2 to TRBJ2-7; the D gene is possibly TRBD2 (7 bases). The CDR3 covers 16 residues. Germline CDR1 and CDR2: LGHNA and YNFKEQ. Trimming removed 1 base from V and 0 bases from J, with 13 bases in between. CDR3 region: CASSQASAGASYEQYF. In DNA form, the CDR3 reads TGTGCCAGCAGCCAAGCTAGTGCGGGGGCCTCCTACGAGCAGTACTTC.

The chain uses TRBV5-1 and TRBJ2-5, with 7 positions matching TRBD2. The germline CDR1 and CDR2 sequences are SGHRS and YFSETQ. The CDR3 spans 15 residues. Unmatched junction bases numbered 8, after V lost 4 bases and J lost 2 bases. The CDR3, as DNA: TGCGCCAGCAGCATTGGGACTAACGGGCAAGAGACCCAGTACTTC. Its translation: CASSIGTNGQETQYF.

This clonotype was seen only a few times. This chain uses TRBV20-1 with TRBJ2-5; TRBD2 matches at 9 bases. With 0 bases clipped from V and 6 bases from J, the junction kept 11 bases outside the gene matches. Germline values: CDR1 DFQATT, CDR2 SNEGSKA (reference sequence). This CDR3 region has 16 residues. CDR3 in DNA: TGCAGTGCTAGAGAAGGGCTAGCGGGAAGGGTAAAGACCCAGTACTTC. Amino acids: CSAREGLAGRVKTQYF.

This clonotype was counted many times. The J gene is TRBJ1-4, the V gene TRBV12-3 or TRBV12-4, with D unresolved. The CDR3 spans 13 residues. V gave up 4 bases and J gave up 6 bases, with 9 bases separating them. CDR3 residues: CASSSPSDEKLFF. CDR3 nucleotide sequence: TGTGCCAGCAGTTCCCCTAGCGATGAAAAACTGTTTTTT.

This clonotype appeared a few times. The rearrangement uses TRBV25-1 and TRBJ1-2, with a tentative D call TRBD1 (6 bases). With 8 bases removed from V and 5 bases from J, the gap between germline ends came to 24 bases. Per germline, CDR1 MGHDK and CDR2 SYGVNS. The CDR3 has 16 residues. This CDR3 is CASEGTPPVVGYGYTF. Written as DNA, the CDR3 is TGTGCCAGCGAGGGGACACCACCGGTAGTGGGTTATGGCTACACCTTC.

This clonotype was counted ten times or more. The CDR3 DNA reads TGCAGTGCTAGAGATCGGGCGAACCTTGGGGCTTTCTTT. Translating it yields CSARDRANLGAFF. This chain links TRBV20-1 with TRBJ1-1, with D unclear. Germline V gene data show CDR1 as DFQATT and CDR2 as SNEGSKA (reference sequence). The CDR3 has 13 residues. Trimming shortened V by 0 bases and J by 11 bases, and 16 bases separated the two germline ends.

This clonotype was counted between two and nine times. CDR3 sequence: CASSFYSGGAVDTQYF. The CDR3, as DNA: TGTGCCAGCAGCTTTTATAGCGGGGGGGCCGTAGATACGCAGTATTTT. The chain has TRBV11-2 and TRBJ2-3; 11 nucleotides line up with TRBD2. V gave up 3 bases and J gave up 5 bases; unmatched junction bases: 7. The CDR3 has 16 amino acids. Germline V gene sequence: CDR1 SGHAT, CDR2 FQNNGV.

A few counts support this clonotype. CDR3 region: CASKSQQGAYEQYF. The CDR3 nucleotides are TGTGCCAGTAAGTCTCAGCAGGGGGCCTACGAGCAGTACTTC. V usage is TRBV19 and J usage is TRBJ2-7, with 7 bases that match TRBD1. J gave up 2 bases and V 7 bases, and 8 bases lay outside the gene matches. Germline CDR1 is LNHDA and CDR2 is SQIVND (reference sequence). The CDR3 has 14 residues.

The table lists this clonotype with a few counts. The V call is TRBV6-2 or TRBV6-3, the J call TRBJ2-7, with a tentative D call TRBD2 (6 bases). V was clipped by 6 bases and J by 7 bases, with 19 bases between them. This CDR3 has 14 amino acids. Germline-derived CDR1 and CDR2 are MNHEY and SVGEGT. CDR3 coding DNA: TGTGCCAGCAGCCACGGGGTTAATGCGGGGGAGCAGTACTTC. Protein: CASSHGVNAGEQYF.

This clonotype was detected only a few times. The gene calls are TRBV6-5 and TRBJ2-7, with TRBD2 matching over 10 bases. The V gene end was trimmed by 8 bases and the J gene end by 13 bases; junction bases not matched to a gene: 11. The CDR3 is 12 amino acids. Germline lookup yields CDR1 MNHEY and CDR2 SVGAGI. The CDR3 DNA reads TGTGCCAGCGGTACTAGCGGGGCGTCGATCTACTTC. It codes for CASGTSGASIYF.

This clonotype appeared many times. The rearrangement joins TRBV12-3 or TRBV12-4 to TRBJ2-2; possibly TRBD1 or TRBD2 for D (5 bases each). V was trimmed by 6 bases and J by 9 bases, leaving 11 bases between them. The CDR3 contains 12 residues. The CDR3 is CASRGPSRELFF. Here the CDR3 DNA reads TGTGCCAGCAGGGGACCCAGTCGGGAGCTGTTTTTT.

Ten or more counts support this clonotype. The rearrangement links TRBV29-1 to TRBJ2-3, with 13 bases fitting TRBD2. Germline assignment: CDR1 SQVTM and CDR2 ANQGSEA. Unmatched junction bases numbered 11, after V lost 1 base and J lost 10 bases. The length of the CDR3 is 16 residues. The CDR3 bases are TGCAGCGTTGAAGGGACTAGCGGGGGAAGGGGAGGTCCGCAGTATTTT. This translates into CSVEGTSGGRGGPQYF.

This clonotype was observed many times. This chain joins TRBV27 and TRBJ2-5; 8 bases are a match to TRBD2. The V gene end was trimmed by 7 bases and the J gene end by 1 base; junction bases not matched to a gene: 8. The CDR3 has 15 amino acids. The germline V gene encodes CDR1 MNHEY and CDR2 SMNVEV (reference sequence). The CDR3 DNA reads TGTGCCAGCAAGAGGATAGCGGGGAGCCAAGAGACCCAGTACTTC. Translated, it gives CASKRIAGSQETQYF.